The 23 T cell receptor beta chains listed next were all sequenced from one sample in a study of CD8+ T cells in alopecia areata. cDNA prepared by RNA extraction and subsequent reverse transcription served as the template for sequencing. TCRdb's table, derived via immunoSEQ multiplex PCR, lists solely in-frame clones and lacks some. Counted here are 98,000 or so clones, about 50% occurring once; the ten biggest clones make up more than 20%. The sequenced material came from NKG2D-low CD8+ T cells sorted from blood. The receptors were sampled from a human donor with alopecia areata.

The gene calls are TRBV5-4 and TRBJ2-7; TRBD1 or TRBD2 may be the D gene (5 bases each). Germline V gives CDR1 SGHNT, CDR2 YYREEE (reference sequence). V was clipped by 4 bases and J by 5 bases, with 13 bases between them. The CDR3 is 13 residues long. The CDR3 here is CASSGGRGDEQYF. CDR3 nucleotide sequence: TGTGCCAGCAGCGGGGGTAGGGGCGACGAGCAGTACTTC.

The J gene is TRBJ2-2, the V gene TRBV19; 13 bases line up with TRBD2. With 3 bases clipped from V and 0 bases from J, the junction kept 7 bases outside the gene matches. The CDR3 is made up of 19 amino acids. Germline V gene sequence: CDR1 LNHDA, CDR2 SQIVND (reference sequence). The CDR3 here is CASSIPGLAGLANTGELFF. CDR3 nucleotides: TGTGCCAGTAGTATCCCGGGACTAGCGGGACTCGCGAACACCGGGGAGCTGTTTTTT.

The chain recombines TRBV7-9 with TRBJ2-7; 9 bases align to TRBD1. V shed 1 base, J shed 6 bases, and the junction held 7 bases outside the gene matches. Germline V gives CDR1 SEHNR, CDR2 FQNEAQ (reference sequence). The CDR3 runs 15 residues. CDR3 in amino acids: CASSLVRTGVFEQYF. CDR3 in DNA: TGTGCCAGCAGCTTAGTTCGGACAGGGGTCTTCGAGCAGTACTTC.

This chain links TRBV4-1 with TRBJ2-1, with 10 bases fitting TRBD1. V shed 4 bases, J shed 3 bases, and the junction held 6 bases outside the gene matches. Germline CDR1 MGHRA, CDR2 YSYEKL. The length of the CDR3 is 16 residues. This CDR3 reads CASSRRTGGNYNEQFF. The CDR3 DNA sequence: TGCGCCAGCAGCCGCAGGACAGGGGGTAACTACAATGAGCAGTTCTTC.

A single count supports this clone. The CDR3 DNA sequence: TGTGCCAGCAGTGGGTTTTGGTACTGGGGGGAAGAGGTCTACGAGCAGTACTTC. Translating it yields CASSGFWYWGEEVYEQYF. The gene calls are TRBV2 and TRBJ2-7; possible D gene TRBD2, 6 bases. This CDR3 has 18 amino acids. Trimming removed 4 bases from V and 3 bases from J, with 25 bases in between. Germline CDR1 is SNHLY and CDR2 is FYNNEI. Looking up the rest from reference TRBV2 and TRBJ2-7 gives the full variable domain: EPEVTQTPSHQVTQMGQEVILRCVPISNHLYFYWYRQILGQKVEFLVSFYNNEISEKSEIFDDQFSVERPDGSNFTLKIRSTKLEDSAMYFCASSGFWYWGEEVYEQYFGPGTRLTVT.

V usage is TRBV27 and J usage is TRBJ2-1; perhaps TRBD1 as D (5 bases). CDR3 length: 15 amino acids. CDR1 and CDR2 (germline): MNHEY, SMNVEV (reference sequence). Trimming took 7 bases from V and 2 from J, leaving 15 bases between them. CDR3 in DNA: TGTGCCAGCACCCTATCACAGGATACCTACAATGAGCAGTTCTTC. Residues: CASTLSQDTYNEQFF.

This clone was counted a few times. The chain combines TRBV5-1 with TRBJ2-7; 10 bases fit TRBD1. The CDR3 is 16 residues long. CDR1 and CDR2 from the germline V gene are SGHRS and YFSETQ. V shed 2 bases, J shed 1 base, and the junction held 6 bases outside the gene matches. CDR3 sequence (DNA): TGCGCCAGCAGCTTAACAGGGACAGGGGTTTCCTACGAGCAGTACTTC. Residues: CASSLTGTGVSYEQYF.

The genes are TRBV27 and TRBJ2-2; the match to TRBD1 covers 8 bases. Germline V gives CDR1 MNHEY, CDR2 SMNVEV (reference sequence). The junction had 6 bases not matched to a gene; V was cut back by 7 bases and J by 5 bases. CDR3 length equals 14 residues. The CDR3 bases are TGTGCCAGCAATCGACAGGGGCAGACCGGGGAGCTGTTTTTT. Translated: CASNRQGQTGELFF.

CDR3 in DNA: TGTGCCAGCAGCTCTAAGCGGGAATCCTACAATGAGCAGTTCTTC. Its protein product is CASSSKRESYNEQFF. The chain carries TRBV5-6 and TRBJ2-1, with 7 bases that match TRBD2. The CDR3 has 15 amino acids. Trimming removed 3 bases from V and 1 base from J; junction bases left unmatched: 4. The germline CDR1 and CDR2 sequences are SGHDT and YYEEEE.

Only a few counts were recorded for this clone. The rearrangement links TRBV29-1 to TRBJ2-2; D not resolved. V was shortened by 2 bases and J by 4 bases, with 14 bases between the two germline ends. CDR1 SQVTM and CDR2 ANQGSEA come from the germline V gene. This CDR3 spans 15 amino acids. The CDR3 here is CSVEPSGLGTGELFF. The CDR3 DNA reads TGCAGCGTTGAACCTTCGGGTCTGGGCACCGGGGAGCTGTTTTTT.

This clone showed up just a few times. V usage is TRBV28 and J usage is TRBJ2-3; D remains unclear. Trimming left V 6 bases short and J 4 bases short, with 17 bases between. The CDR3 consists of 15 residues. Germline V gene data show CDR1 as MDHEN and CDR2 as SYDVKM. This CDR3 reads CASSLPRELPDTQYF. CDR3 nucleotides: TGTGCCAGCAGCCTGCCACGCGAATTGCCAGATACGCAGTATTTT.

The chain has TRBV5-6 and TRBJ2-1, with 14 bases aligning to TRBD2. Germline lookup yields CDR1 SGHDT and CDR2 YYEEEE. The CDR3 consists of 18 residues. J was trimmed by 2 bases and V by 4 bases; bases with no gene match: 8. The CDR3 DNA reads as TGTGCCAGCAGCGCGGGACTAGCGGGAGAAGTGACCTACAATGAGCAGTTCTTC. As protein: CASSAGLAGEVTYNEQFF.

The table lists this clone with a few counts. V is TRBV19 and J is TRBJ1-5; D is uncertain. The length of the CDR3 is 13 residues. The V and J ends lost 3 bases and 8 bases respectively, with 11 bases between them. Germline CDR1 reads LNHDA; CDR2 reads SQIVND (reference sequence). DNA for the CDR3: TGTGCCAGTAGTATTTGGAGCCGGGAGCCCCAGCATTTT. Translation gives CASSIWSREPQHF.

This clone has a handful of counts. The identical CDR3 is also encoded by other nucleotide sequences in the sample. This chain uses TRBV28 with TRBJ2-1; D remains unclear. The germline gives CDR1 MDHEN, CDR2 SYDVKM. The germline V and J ends were trimmed by 3 bases and 8 bases, with 8 bases remaining between them. This CDR3 contains 12 residues. This CDR3 is CASSFGPDEQFF. DNA for the CDR3: TGTGCCAGCAGTTTCGGTCCGGATGAGCAGTTCTTC.

The chain recombines TRBV7-9 with TRBJ2-2; D possibly corresponds to TRBD2 (6 bases). V gave up 5 bases and J gave up 6 bases, with 19 bases separating them. Germline-derived CDR1 and CDR2 are SEHNR and FQNEAQ (reference sequence). This CDR3 is built from 16 residues. The CDR3 spells CASSHRRAARSGELFF. The CDR3 DNA follows: TGTGCCAGCAGCCATCGGAGGGCGGCACGGTCCGGGGAGCTGTTTTTT.

This clone turned up a few times. This chain links TRBV4-1 with TRBJ1-3; D is possibly TRBD1 (6 bases). Germline V gene lookup returns CDR1 MGHRA and CDR2 YSYEKL. CDR3 length equals 15 residues. The V end lost 0 bases, the J end lost 8 bases, and 14 bases lay between the germline ends. DNA for the CDR3: TGCGCCAGCAGCCAAGATGTAACAGGGAAGGACACCATATATTTT. It yields the protein CASSQDVTGKDTIYF.

This chain joins TRBV6-5 and TRBJ1-2; D not certain. Looked up from germline, CDR1 is MNHEY and CDR2 is SVGAGI. The V and J ends lost 1 base and 12 bases respectively, with 15 bases between them. This CDR3 has 13 amino acids. CDR3: CASSYWAGEPNTF. As DNA, the CDR3 is TGTGCCAGCAGTTACTGGGCCGGGGAACCGAACACCTTC.

This rearrangement joins TRBV19 to TRBJ1-1; D is unresolved. CDR1 is LNHDA, CDR2 SQIVND, per germline (reference sequence). CDR3 size: 12 residues. V was pared by 9 bases and J by 1 base, with 9 bases between. The CDR3 is CASRDPNTEAFF. CDR3 DNA: TGTGCCAGCCGGGATCCGAACACTGAAGCTTTCTTT.

The table lists this clone with a count of one. The gene calls are TRBV19 and TRBJ2-7; the D gene is possibly TRBD2 (6 bases). Germline lookup yields CDR1 LNHDA and CDR2 SQIVND (reference sequence). CDR3 size: 12 residues. V was clipped by 4 bases and J by 4 bases, with 8 bases between them. The DNA for the CDR3 is TGTGCCAGTAGTACGGGGACTTACGAGCAGTACTTC. It codes for CASSTGTYEQYF.

The rearrangement links TRBV10-3 to TRBJ1-1, with D hard to call. Trimming cost V 4 bases and J 1 base, with 10 bases left between them. CDR3 size: 14 residues. Germline V gives CDR1 ENHRY, CDR2 SYGVKD. The CDR3 protein is CAISVDSANTEAFF. The CDR3 region has the DNA TGTGCCATCAGTGTTGACTCCGCGAACACTGAAGCTTTCTTT.

The chain joins TRBV5-6 to TRBJ2-1; D may correspond to TRBD1 or TRBD2 (5 bases each). The V gene's germline CDR1 is SGHDT and CDR2 YYEEEE. This CDR3 comprises 15 residues. Trimming shortened V by 4 bases and J by 2 bases, and 13 bases separated the two germline ends. CDR3 amino acids: CASSPVRGPYNEQFF. The CDR3 bases are TGTGCCAGCAGCCCAGTCCGGGGACCCTACAATGAGCAGTTCTTC.

This chain uses TRBV7-9 with TRBJ2-3; perhaps D is TRBD1 or TRBD2 (6 bases each). The CDR3 has 13 residues. Germline values: CDR1 SEHNR, CDR2 FQNEAQ (reference sequence). V lost 7 bases and J lost 3, with 11 bases in between. Here the CDR3 DNA reads TGTGCCAGCAATGGGGGGCTAACAGATACGCAGTATTTT. Translated, it gives CASNGGLTDTQYF.

The CDR3 here is CASSSPAGELFF. CDR3 sequence (DNA): TGTGCCAGCAGCTCTCCGGCCGGGGAGCTGTTTTTT. The chain employs TRBV13 and TRBJ2-2; D is undetermined. CDR3 length equals 12 residues. The V end lost 4 bases, the J end lost 6 bases, and 6 bases lay between the germline ends. Germline V CDR1 and CDR2: PRHDT, FYEKMQ (reference sequence).